Included here is one T cell receptor beta chain sequence, with context. Its cognate antigen is unknown. These data are taken from a study of early T cells in non-severe SARS-CoV-2 infection. At the level of the study: Alpha and beta chains were unpaired, from unsorted whole-blood bulk RNA.

As part of library construction, unique molecular identifiers were attached to individual cDNA molecules. MiXCR, applied by TCRdb to the 5' RACE reads, yields one record per CDR3 protein. The table shows some 75,000 distinct CDR3 sequences, with around 15% occurring only once. Germline V lookup: CDR1 GTSNPN, CDR2 SVGIG (reference sequence). V shed 8 bases and J shed 0 bases, with 20 bases lying between them. This CDR3 contains 17 residues. Notes on the study in general: The study's VDJdb matching favored anti-spike CD8 responses and missed private and CD4 specificities.

The clonotype originates from an adult who was a healthcare worker with PCR-confirmed SARS-CoV-2 infection or an uninfected control (not recorded which). The sequenced sample consisted of whole blood. The rearrangement uses TRBV30 and TRBJ1-6; D ambiguous. The CDR3 loop reads CAGVLRKGSSYNSPLHF. The CDR3 bases are TGTGCCGGAGTCCTTCGTAAAGGGAGCTCCTATAATTCACCCCTCCACTTT.